This T cell receptor (beta chain) derives from a study of T cell repertoires in cytomegalovirus infection. Across the whole study: CMV infection and matching HLA type were both indicated by public TCR beta signatures. The study, taken as a whole, reports: The ex vivo response was dominated by HLA-C-restricted CMV-specific TCR beta clonotypes.

Germline CDR1 SGHNT, CDR2 YENEEA. V lost 6 bases to trimming and J lost 5 bases, with 24 bases between them. This CDR3 has 17 amino acids. TCRdb re-called the reads through MiXCR, storing one row per CDR3 protein. The table records about 500,000 distinct CDR3 sequences, about 33% of them present only once. There are a few counts of this clonotype. The antigen is undetermined. The sample consisted of cultured PBMCs, taken from culture after CMV antigen stimulation. The sequence was collected from a human donor in good health (CMV status not recorded). Some clones in this sample may be carry-over from other donors' samples. This chain uses TRBV11-3 with TRBJ2-3; D perhaps matches TRBD1 (6 bases). CDR3 sequence (DNA): TGTGCCAGCAGACCGACGCTAGGGGGTTCAACGAAAGATACGCAGTATTTT. Amino acids: CASRPTLGGSTKDTQYF.